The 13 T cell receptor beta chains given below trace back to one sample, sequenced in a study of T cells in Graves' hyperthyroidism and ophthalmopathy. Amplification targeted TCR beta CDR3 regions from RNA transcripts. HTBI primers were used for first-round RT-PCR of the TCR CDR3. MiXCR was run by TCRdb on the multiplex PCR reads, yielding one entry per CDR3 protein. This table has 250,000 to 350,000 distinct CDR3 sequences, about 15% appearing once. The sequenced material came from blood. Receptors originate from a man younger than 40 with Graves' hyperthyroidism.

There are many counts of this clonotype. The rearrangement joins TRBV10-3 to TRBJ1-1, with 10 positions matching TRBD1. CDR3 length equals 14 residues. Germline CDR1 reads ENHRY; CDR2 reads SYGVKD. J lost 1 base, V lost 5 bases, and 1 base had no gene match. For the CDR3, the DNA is TGTGCCATCAGTAGGGACAGGGGGAACACTGAAGCTTTCTTT. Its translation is CAISRDRGNTEAFF.

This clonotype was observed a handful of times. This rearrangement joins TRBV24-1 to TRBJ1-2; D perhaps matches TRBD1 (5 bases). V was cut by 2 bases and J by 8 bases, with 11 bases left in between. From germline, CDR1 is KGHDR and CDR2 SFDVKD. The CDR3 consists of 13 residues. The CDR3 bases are TGTGCCACCAGTGATTCGACAGAGGGAGGCTACACCTTC. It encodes CATSDSTEGGYTF.

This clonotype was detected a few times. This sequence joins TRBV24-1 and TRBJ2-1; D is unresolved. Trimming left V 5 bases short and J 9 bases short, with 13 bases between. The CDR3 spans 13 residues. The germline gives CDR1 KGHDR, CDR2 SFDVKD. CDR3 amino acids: CATSGAGAGEQFF. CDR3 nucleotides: TGTGCCACCAGTGGAGCAGGAGCAGGTGAGCAGTTCTTC.

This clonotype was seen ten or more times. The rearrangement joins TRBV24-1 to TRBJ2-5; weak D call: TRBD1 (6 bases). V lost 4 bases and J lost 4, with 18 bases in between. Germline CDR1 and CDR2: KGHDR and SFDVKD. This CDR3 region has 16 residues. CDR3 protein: CATSEPGVGSGETQYF. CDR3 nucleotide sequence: TGTGCCACCAGTGAGCCAGGGGTTGGGTCGGGAGAGACCCAGTACTTC.

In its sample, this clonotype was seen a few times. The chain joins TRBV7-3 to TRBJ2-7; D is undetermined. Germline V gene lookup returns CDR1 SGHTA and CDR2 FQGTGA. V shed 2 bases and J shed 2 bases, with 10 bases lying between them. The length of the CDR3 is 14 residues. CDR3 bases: TGTGCCAGCAGCTTAGGATCCCCCCCCTACGAGCAGTACTTC. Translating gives CASSLGSPPYEQYF. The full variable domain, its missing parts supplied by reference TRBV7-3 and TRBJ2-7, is GAGVSQTPSNKVTEKGKYVELRCDPISGHTALYWYRQSLGQGPEFLIYFQGTGAADDSGLPNDRFFAVRPEGSVSTLKIQRTERGDSAVYLCASSLGSPPYEQYFGPGTRLTVT.

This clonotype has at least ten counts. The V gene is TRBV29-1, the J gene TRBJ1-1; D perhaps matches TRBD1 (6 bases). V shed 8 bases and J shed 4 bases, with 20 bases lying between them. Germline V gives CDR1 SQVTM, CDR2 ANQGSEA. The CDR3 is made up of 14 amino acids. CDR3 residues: CSPGGDGTPTEAFF. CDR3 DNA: TGCAGCCCTGGGGGCGACGGAACTCCCACTGAAGCTTTCTTT.

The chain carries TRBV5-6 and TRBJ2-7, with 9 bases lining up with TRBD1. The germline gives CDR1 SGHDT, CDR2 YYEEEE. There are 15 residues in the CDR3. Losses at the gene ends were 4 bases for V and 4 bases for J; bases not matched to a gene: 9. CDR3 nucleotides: TGTGCCAGCAGCATCCATCCGGGACAGGGTTACGAGCAGTACTTC. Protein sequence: CASSIHPGQGYEQYF.

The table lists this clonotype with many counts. CDR3 residues: CSVAMGDSYEQYF. The CDR3 DNA reads as TGCAGCGTTGCAATGGGAGACTCCTACGAGCAGTACTTC. The chain employs TRBV29-1 and TRBJ2-7; weak D call: TRBD2 (5 bases). Germline V gives CDR1 SQVTM, CDR2 ANQGSEA. This CDR3 is built from 13 residues. Trimming pared 4 bases from V and 0 bases from J, leaving 10 bases between.

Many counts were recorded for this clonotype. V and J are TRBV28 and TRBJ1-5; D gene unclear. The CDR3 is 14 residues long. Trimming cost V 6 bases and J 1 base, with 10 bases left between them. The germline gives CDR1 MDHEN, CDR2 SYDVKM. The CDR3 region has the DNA TGTGCCAGCAGGGAGCCATCAAGCAATCAGCCCCAGCATTTT. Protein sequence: CASREPSSNQPQHF.

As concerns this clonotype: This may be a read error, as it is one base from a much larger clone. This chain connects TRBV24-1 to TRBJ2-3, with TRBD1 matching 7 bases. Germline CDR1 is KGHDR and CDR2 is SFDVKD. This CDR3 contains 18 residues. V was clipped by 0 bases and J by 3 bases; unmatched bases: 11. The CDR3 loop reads CATSDLRPQQGVTDTQYF. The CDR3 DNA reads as TGTGCCACCAGTGATTTGAGGCCTCAGCAGGGGGTAACAGATACGCAGTATTTT.

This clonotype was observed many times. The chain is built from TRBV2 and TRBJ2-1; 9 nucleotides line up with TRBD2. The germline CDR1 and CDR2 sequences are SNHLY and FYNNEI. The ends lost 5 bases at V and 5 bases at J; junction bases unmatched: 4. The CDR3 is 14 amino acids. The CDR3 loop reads CASSQSSGDNEQFF. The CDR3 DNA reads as TGTGCCAGCAGTCAGTCTAGCGGGGACAATGAGCAGTTCTTC.

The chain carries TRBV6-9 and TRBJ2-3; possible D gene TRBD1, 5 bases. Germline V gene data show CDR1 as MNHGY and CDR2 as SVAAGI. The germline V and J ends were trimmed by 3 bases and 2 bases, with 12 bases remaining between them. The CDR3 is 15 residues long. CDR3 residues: CASSYFRTPTDTQYF. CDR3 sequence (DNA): TGTGCCAGCAGTTACTTCAGGACACCCACAGATACGCAGTATTTT.

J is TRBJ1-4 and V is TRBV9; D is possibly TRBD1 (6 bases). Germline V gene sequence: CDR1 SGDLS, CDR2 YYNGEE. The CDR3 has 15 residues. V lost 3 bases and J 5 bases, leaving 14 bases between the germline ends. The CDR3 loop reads CASSARGAGNEKLFF. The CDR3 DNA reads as TGTGCCAGCAGCGCCAGGGGCGCGGGGAATGAAAAACTGTTTTTT.